What follows are 26 T cell receptor beta chains derived from one specimen sequenced in a study of blood T cell repertoires in COVID-19. Some clones are missing from TCRdb's copy, which holds only in-frame ones; the method was immunoSEQ multiplex PCR. Of about 70,000 clones in the sample, around three quarters were seen once. Sequences were obtained from peripheral blood. Receptors originate from a woman of 80 years or more with active or convalescent COVID-19.

The chain is built from TRBV7-2 and TRBJ2-5; TRBD2 agrees at 8 bases. Losses at the gene ends were 2 bases for V and 3 bases for J; bases not matched to a gene: 5. The CDR3 extends over 15 amino acids. The germline CDR1 and CDR2 sequences are SGHTA and FQGNSA. CDR3 in amino acids: CASSLHAGGEETQYF. CDR3 coding DNA: TGTGCCAGCAGCTTACACGCGGGGGGAGAAGAGACCCAGTACTTC.

The genes are TRBV5-1 and TRBJ2-3; D is ambiguous. CDR1 and CDR2 from the germline V gene are SGHRS and YFSETQ. V was clipped by 0 bases and J by 0 bases, with 8 bases between them. CDR3 length: 15 amino acids. CDR3 amino acids: CASSLDKTSTDTQYF. Here the CDR3 DNA reads TGCGCCAGCAGCTTGGACAAAACGAGCACAGATACGCAGTATTTT.

The chain employs TRBV18 and TRBJ1-1; TRBD1 matches at 10 bases. The CDR3 is made up of 16 amino acids. The V segment lost 1 base and the J segment 6 bases; nucleotides outside the gene matches: 8. Germline V CDR1 and CDR2: KGHSH, LQKENI. The DNA of the CDR3 is TGTGCCAGCTCACCACGATCGGGACAGGGGAATCCTGAAGCTTTCTTT. Translating gives CASSPRSGQGNPEAFF.

This chain connects TRBV19 to TRBJ1-5, with TRBD1 identical over 7 bases. Germline V gene data show CDR1 as LNHDA and CDR2 as SQIVND (reference sequence). V shed 9 bases and J 0 bases; nucleotides not matched to a gene: 14. CDR3 size: 17 residues. The DNA for the CDR3 is TGTGCCAGCGCGACCCCGACAGGGCGATATAGCAATCAGCCCCAGCATTTT. This sequence encodes CASATPTGRYSNQPQHF. Supplemented by reference TRBV19 and TRBJ1-5, the full variable domain reads DGGITQSPKYLFRKEGQNVTLSCEQNLNHDAMYWYRQDPGQGLRLIYYSQIVNDFQKGDIAEGYSVSREKKESFPLTVTSAQKNPTAFYLCASATPTGRYSNQPQHFGDGTRLSIL.

The V call is TRBV3-1 (or the pseudogene TRBV3-2), the J call TRBJ1-3; D call uncertain. Germline V CDR1 and CDR2: LGHDT, YNNKEL (reference sequence). V shed 0 bases and J shed 0 bases, with 12 bases lying between them. The CDR3 loop spans 17 amino acids. CDR3 in DNA: TGTGCCAGCAGCCAAGAGAGGCAGAGCGTCTCTGGAAACACCATATATTTT. Amino acid sequence: CASSQERQSVSGNTIYF.

V is TRBV18 and J is TRBJ2-5, with TRBD1 matching 8 bases. CDR3 size: 17 residues. After removal of 3 bases from V and 5 bases from J, the junction contained 14 bases not matched to a gene. Germline V gene lookup returns CDR1 KGHSH and CDR2 LQKENI. The DNA for the CDR3 is TGTGCCAGCTCACCTCTAAGACGGACAGGGTCGGGGGAGACCCAGTACTTC. As protein: CASSPLRRTGSGETQYF.

As concerns this clone: An end of the junction differs from the germline gene, which may be a read error. This chain connects TRBV2 to TRBJ1-2, with TRBD1 as a possible D gene (6 bases). This CDR3 has 11 amino acids. Germline CDR1 is SNHLY and CDR2 is FYNNEI. In nucleotides, the CDR3 is TGTGCCAGCAGTGAAATACAGGGAAGGGCCTTC. Encoded protein: CASSEIQGRAF.

This sequence joins TRBV5-6 and TRBJ2-7, with D perhaps matching TRBD1 (5 bases). CDR3 length: 14 residues. V was pared by 6 bases and J by 5 bases, with 18 bases between. Germline V gives CDR1 SGHDT, CDR2 YYEEEE. The CDR3 coding sequence is TGTGCCAGCAACAAAGGGGATACCTTCGACGAGCAGTACTTC. Its protein is CASNKGDTFDEQYF.

CDR3 DNA sequence: TGTGCCAGCAGTTCACGACAGGCGAGCTCTGGAAACACCATATATTTT. Translating gives CASSSRQASSGNTIYF. The V gene is TRBV6-2 or TRBV6-3, the J gene TRBJ1-3; D perhaps matches TRBD1 (6 bases). The germline V and J ends were trimmed by 4 bases and 0 bases, with 13 bases remaining between them. The CDR3 totals 16 residues. Germline loops: CDR1 MNHEY, CDR2 SVGEGT.

The J gene is TRBJ2-1, the V gene TRBV6-5; D not resolved. V was shortened by 6 bases and J by 9 bases, with 9 bases between the two germline ends. Germline CDR1 MNHEY, CDR2 SVGAGI. This CDR3 contains 11 residues. The CDR3, as DNA: TGTGCCAGCAGCCGCTCGGGTGAGCAGTTCTTC. Its translation: CASSRSGEQFF.

This clone was seen only once. V gene TRBV11-1 combines with J gene TRBJ2-5; D may be TRBD2 (5 bases). V lost 5 bases, J lost 1 base, and 17 bases lay in between. The CDR3 length is 16 residues. Per the germline V gene, CDR1 is SGHAT and CDR2 is FQDESV (reference sequence). Here the CDR3 reads CASSPEFTSFQETQYF. In nucleotides, the CDR3 is TGTGCCAGCAGCCCAGAGTTCACTAGTTTCCAAGAGACCCAGTACTTC.

The gene calls are TRBV28 and TRBJ1-2; D is unclear. Trimming removed 6 bases at V and 7 bases at J, with 12 bases between. Germline values: CDR1 MDHEN, CDR2 SYDVKM. CDR3 length equals 12 residues. CDR3 amino acids: CASSYALGGYTF. DNA for the CDR3: TGTGCCAGCAGCTATGCCCTTGGTGGCTACACCTTC.

The genes are TRBV3-1 (or the pseudogene TRBV3-2) and TRBJ2-3; 9 positions match TRBD2. Trimming cost V 5 bases and J 3 bases; bases outside gene matches: 9. Germline loops: CDR1 LGHDT, CDR2 YNNKEL (reference sequence). The CDR3 totals 16 residues. The CDR3 nucleotides read TGTGCCAGCAGCTTGCTAGCGGGGCCAACTACAGATACGCAGTATTTT. This encodes CASSLLAGPTTDTQYF.

This clone was counted a single time. J is TRBJ2-5 and V is TRBV6-5; 7 bases map to TRBD1. Germline V gene data show CDR1 as MNHEY and CDR2 as SVGAGI. Trimming cost V 2 bases and J 3 bases; bases outside gene matches: 3. The CDR3 length is 14 residues. The CDR3 DNA reads TGTGCCAGCAGTTACACAGGGGCGGAAGAGACCCAGTACTTC. Amino acids: CASSYTGAEETQYF.

The V and J genes are TRBV28 and TRBJ2-7, with 7 bases that match TRBD2. The junction had 2 bases not matched to a gene; V was cut back by 3 bases and J by 0 bases. CDR1 MDHEN and CDR2 SYDVKM come from the germline V gene. The CDR3 has 14 residues. The CDR3 region is CASSLRGFSYEQYF. In DNA, the CDR3 is TGTGCCAGCAGTTTGCGGGGGTTCTCCTACGAGCAGTACTTC.

This chain uses TRBV30 with TRBJ2-2; possible D gene TRBD1, 6 bases. CDR1 is GTSNPN and CDR2 is SVGIG in the germline V gene (reference sequence). There are 13 residues in the CDR3. Deletions cut 5 bases from V and 6 bases from J, with 13 bases between. CDR3 loop: CAWPGHWAGELFF. For the CDR3, the DNA is TGTGCCTGGCCGGGACACTGGGCCGGGGAGCTGTTTTTT.

This chain links TRBV19 with TRBJ1-5; the D is unclear. CDR1 is LNHDA, CDR2 SQIVND, per germline (reference sequence). The CDR3 contains 15 residues. Trimming left V 7 bases short and J 10 bases short, with 23 bases between. The CDR3 bases are TGTGCCAGTACCTTCGGCCGGGAAAGTATCAGCCCCCAGCATTTT. Protein product: CASTFGRESISPQHF.

The gene calls are TRBV2 and TRBJ2-4, with TRBD2 matching over 14 bases. The CDR3 extends over 18 amino acids. CDR1 and CDR2 from the germline V gene are SNHLY and FYNNEI. Germline trimming cut 0 bases from V and 4 bases from J; bases unmatched to any gene: 5. The CDR3 spells CASSEAWTSGGPKNIQYF. Here the CDR3 DNA reads TGTGCCAGCAGTGAAGCTTGGACTAGCGGGGGGCCAAAAAACATTCAGTACTTC. Full variable domain (remainder filled in from reference TRBV2 and TRBJ2-4): EPEVTQTPSHQVTQMGQEVILRCVPISNHLYFYWYRQILGQKVEFLVSFYNNEISEKSEIFDDQFSVERPDGSNFTLKIRSTKLEDSAMYFCASSEAWTSGGPKNIQYFGAGTRLSVL.

This sequence joins TRBV9 and TRBJ1-5; D is possibly TRBD1 (5 bases). The CDR3 is made up of 15 amino acids. Germline V CDR1 and CDR2: SGDLS, YYNGEE. Trimming stripped 5 bases from V and 3 bases from J, with 15 bases between. The CDR3 reads CASSTQGGPNQPQHF. The CDR3, as DNA: TGTGCCAGCAGTACTCAGGGTGGGCCCAATCAGCCCCAGCATTTT.

The chain uses TRBV5-4 and TRBJ2-7, with 11 bases identical to TRBD1. CDR3 length: 14 amino acids. The germline CDR1 and CDR2 sequences are SGHNT and YYREEE (reference sequence). J lost 5 bases, V lost 2 bases, and 3 bases had no gene match. CDR3 amino acids: CASSFGQGADEQYF. The CDR3 nucleotides are TGTGCCAGCAGCTTCGGACAGGGGGCCGACGAGCAGTACTTC. Full variable domain (rest looked up from reference TRBV5-4 and TRBJ2-7): ETGVTQSPTHLIKTRGQQVTLRCSSQSGHNTVSWYQQALGQGPQFIFQYYREEENGRGNFPPRFSGLQFPNYSSELNVNALELDDSALYLCASSFGQGADEQYFGPGTRLTVT.

The CDR3 loop reads CASTDIAQGHYGYTF. Here the CDR3 DNA reads TGTGCCAGCACCGACATCGCCCAGGGGCACTATGGCTACACCTTC. The chain recombines TRBV11-2 with TRBJ1-2, with D tentatively TRBD1 (6 bases). The germline V gene has CDR1 SGHAT and CDR2 FQNNGV. The V end was cut by 7 bases, the J end by 3 bases, with 18 bases between. This CDR3 has 15 residues.

The rearrangement links TRBV11-2 to TRBJ2-1; 10 bases line up with TRBD2. V lost 1 base to trimming and J lost 7 bases; unmatched junction nucleotides: 4. Per germline, CDR1 SGHAT and CDR2 FQNNGV. The CDR3 is 15 residues long. CDR3 loop: CASSLGSAGGNEQFF. The CDR3 DNA is TGTGCCAGCAGCTTAGGGTCAGCGGGGGGGAATGAGCAGTTCTTC. Supplemented by reference TRBV11-2 and TRBJ2-1, the full variable domain reads EAGVAQSPRYKIIEKRQSVAFWCNPISGHATLYWYQQILGQGPKLLIQFQNNGVVDDSQLPKDRFSAERLKGVDSTLKIQPAKLEDSAVYLCASSLGSAGGNEQFFGPGTRLTVL.

The CDR3 loop is CASSLQTGTGGNEQYF. Here the CDR3 DNA reads TGTGCCAGCAGCTTACAAACCGGGACAGGGGGCAACGAGCAGTACTTC. The V call is TRBV7-2, the J call TRBJ2-7; 12 nucleotides line up with TRBD1. The CDR3 runs 16 residues. The V gene's germline CDR1 is SGHTA and CDR2 FQGNSA. The V gene end was trimmed by 2 bases and the J gene end by 5 bases; junction bases not matched to a gene: 7.

The chain uses TRBV7-2 and TRBJ1-1, with TRBD1 identical over 7 bases. The germline V gene has CDR1 SGHTA and CDR2 FQGNSA. J gave up 1 base and V 4 bases, and 3 bases lay outside the gene matches. This CDR3 spans 14 amino acids. The CDR3 sequence: CASSSNRGNTEAFF. The CDR3, as DNA: TGTGCCAGCAGCTCTAACAGGGGGAACACTGAAGCTTTCTTT.

The rearrangement links TRBV5-5 to TRBJ1-1, with 7 bases fitting TRBD1. The CDR3 runs to 15 residues. The ends lost 4 bases at V and 1 base at J; junction bases unmatched: 7. Germline loops: CDR1 SGHKS, CDR2 YYEKEE (reference sequence). This CDR3 is CASSPWTGRNTEAFF. As DNA, the CDR3 is TGTGCCAGCAGCCCCTGGACAGGCCGGAACACTGAAGCTTTCTTT.

On this clone itself: Other DNA sequences within the sample encode an identical CDR3. This chain joins TRBV7-2 and TRBJ1-2; 8 nucleotides match TRBD1. Trimming took 6 bases from V and 4 from J; bases not matched to a gene: 4. The CDR3 runs 13 residues. Germline lookup yields CDR1 SGHTA and CDR2 FQGNSA. CDR3 residues: CASSSTGGYGYTF. CDR3 nucleotides: TGTGCCAGCAGTTCAACAGGGGGCTATGGCTACACCTTC.